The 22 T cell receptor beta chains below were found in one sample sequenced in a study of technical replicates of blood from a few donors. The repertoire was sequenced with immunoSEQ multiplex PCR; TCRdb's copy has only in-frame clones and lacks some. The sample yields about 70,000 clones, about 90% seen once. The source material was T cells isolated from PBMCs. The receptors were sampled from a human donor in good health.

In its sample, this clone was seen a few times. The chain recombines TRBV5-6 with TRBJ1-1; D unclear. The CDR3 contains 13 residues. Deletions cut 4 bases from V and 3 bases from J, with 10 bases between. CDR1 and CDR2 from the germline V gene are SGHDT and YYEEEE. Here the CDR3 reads CASSLDWDTEAFF. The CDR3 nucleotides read TGTGCCAGCAGCCTTGACTGGGACACTGAAGCTTTCTTT. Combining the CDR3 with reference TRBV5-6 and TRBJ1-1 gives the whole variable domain DAGVTQSPTHLIKTRGQQVTLRCSPKSGHDTVSWYQQALGQGPQFIFQYYEEEERQRGNFPDRFSGHQFPNYSSELNVNALLLGDSALYLCASSLDWDTEAFFGQGTRLTVV.

Here the CDR3 DNA reads TGTGCCAGCAGAGTCGGGAATGGCTACACCTTC. Amino acids: CASRVGNGYTF. The rearrangement joins TRBV6-5 to TRBJ1-2; D ambiguous. The CDR3 totals 11 residues. CDR1 and CDR2 from the germline V gene are MNHEY and SVGAGI. Trimming cost V 6 bases and J 6 bases, with 8 bases left between them.

The CDR3 DNA reads TGTGCCAGCAGTGAAATGCAGAGCGTGAATGAGCAGTTCTTC. Its protein product is CASSEMQSVNEQFF. This rearrangement joins TRBV2 to TRBJ2-1; D unresolved. The CDR3 sequence is 14 residues long. V was shortened by 2 bases and J by 7 bases, with 12 bases between the two germline ends. Germline V gives CDR1 SNHLY, CDR2 FYNNEI.

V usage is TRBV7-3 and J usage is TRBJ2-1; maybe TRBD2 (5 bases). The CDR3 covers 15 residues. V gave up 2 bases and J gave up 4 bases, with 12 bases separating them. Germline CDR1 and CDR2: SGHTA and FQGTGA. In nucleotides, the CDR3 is TGTGCCAGCAGCTTAGATGGCGGGTTATACAATGAGCAGTTCTTC. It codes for CASSLDGGLYNEQFF.

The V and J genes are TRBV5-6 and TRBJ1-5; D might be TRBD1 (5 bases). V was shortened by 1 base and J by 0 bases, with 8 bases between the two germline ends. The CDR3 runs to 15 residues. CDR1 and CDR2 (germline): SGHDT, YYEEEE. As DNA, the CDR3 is TGTGCCAGCAGCTTGACAGGACATAGCAATCAGCCCCAGCATTTT. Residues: CASSLTGHSNQPQHF.

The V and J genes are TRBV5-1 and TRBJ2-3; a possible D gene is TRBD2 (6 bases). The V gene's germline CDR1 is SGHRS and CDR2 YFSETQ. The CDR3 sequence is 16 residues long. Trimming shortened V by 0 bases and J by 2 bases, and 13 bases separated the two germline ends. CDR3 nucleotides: TGCGCCAGCAGCTTGGCGGGACTGACATTCACAGATACGCAGTATTTT. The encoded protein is CASSLAGLTFTDTQYF.

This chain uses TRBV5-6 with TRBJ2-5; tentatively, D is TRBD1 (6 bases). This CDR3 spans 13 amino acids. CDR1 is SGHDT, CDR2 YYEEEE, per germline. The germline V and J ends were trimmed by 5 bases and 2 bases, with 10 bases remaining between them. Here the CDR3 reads CASRPGQQETQYF. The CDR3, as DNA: TGTGCCAGCAGACCCGGACAGCAAGAGACCCAGTACTTC.

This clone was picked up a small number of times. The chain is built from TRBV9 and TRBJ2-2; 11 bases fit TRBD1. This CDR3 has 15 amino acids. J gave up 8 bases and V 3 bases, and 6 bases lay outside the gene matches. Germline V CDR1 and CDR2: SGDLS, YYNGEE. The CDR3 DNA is TGTGCCAGCAGCGCCCCGGGACAGGGGGATGGGGAGCTGTTTTTT. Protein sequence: CASSAPGQGDGELFF.

CDR3 in amino acids: CASSPGGANTGELFF. CDR3 nucleotide sequence: TGTGCCAGCTCACCAGGCGGCGCGAACACCGGGGAGCTGTTTTTT. The chain joins TRBV18 to TRBJ2-2; no firm D call. CDR3 length equals 15 residues. The germline V gene has CDR1 KGHSH and CDR2 LQKENI. Trimming cost V 2 bases and J 0 bases, with 7 bases left between them.

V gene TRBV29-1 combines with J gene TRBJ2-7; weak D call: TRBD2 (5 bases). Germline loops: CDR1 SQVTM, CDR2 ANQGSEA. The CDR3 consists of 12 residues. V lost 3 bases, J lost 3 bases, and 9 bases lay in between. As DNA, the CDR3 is TGCAGCGTTGACCTCGGGGTCTACGAGCAGTACTTC. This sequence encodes CSVDLGVYEQYF.

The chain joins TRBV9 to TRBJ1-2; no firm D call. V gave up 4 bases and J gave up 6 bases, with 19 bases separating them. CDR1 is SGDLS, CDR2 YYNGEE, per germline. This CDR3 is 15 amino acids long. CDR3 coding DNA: TGTGCCAGCAGCTCCACACCCCCTCTTTTCGATGGCTACACCTTC. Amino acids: CASSSTPPLFDGYTF.

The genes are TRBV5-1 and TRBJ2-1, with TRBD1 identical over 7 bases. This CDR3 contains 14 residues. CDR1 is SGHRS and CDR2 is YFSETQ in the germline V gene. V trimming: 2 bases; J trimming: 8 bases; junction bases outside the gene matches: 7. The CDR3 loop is CASSFSTGFDEQFF. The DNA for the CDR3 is TGCGCCAGCAGCTTTTCGACAGGGTTCGATGAGCAGTTCTTC.

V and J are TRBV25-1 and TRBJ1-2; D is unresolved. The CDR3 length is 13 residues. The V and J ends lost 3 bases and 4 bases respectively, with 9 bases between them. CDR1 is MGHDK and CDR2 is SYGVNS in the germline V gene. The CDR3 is CASSEPGAYGYTF. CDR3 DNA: TGTGCCAGCAGTGAGCCAGGCGCCTATGGCTACACCTTC.

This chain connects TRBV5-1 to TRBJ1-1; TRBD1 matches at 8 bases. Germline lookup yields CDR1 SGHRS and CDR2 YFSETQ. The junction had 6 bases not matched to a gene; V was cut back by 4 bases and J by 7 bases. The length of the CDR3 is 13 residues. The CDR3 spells CASSPQGDDEAFF. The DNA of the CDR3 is TGCGCCAGCAGCCCACAGGGGGACGATGAAGCTTTCTTT.

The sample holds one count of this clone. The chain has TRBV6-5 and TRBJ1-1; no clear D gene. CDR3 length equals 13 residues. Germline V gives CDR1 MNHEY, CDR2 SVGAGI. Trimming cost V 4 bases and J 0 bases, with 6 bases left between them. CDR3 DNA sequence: TGTGCCAGCAGTTTGGGCCTGAACACTGAAGCTTTCTTT. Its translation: CASSLGLNTEAFF.

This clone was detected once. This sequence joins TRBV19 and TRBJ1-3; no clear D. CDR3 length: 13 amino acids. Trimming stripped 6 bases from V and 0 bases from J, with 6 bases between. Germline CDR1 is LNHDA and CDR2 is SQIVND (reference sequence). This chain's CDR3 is CASRVSSGNTIYF. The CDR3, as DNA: TGTGCCAGTAGGGTCAGCTCTGGAAACACCATATATTTT.

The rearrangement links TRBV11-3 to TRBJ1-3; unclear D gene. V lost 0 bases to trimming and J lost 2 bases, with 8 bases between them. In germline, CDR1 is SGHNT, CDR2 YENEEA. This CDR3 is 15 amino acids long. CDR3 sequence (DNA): TGTGCCAGCAGCTTAGACGGAGTGCCTGGAAACACCATATATTTT. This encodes CASSLDGVPGNTIYF. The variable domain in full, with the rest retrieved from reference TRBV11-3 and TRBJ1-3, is EAGVVQSPRYKIIEKKQPVAFWCNPISGHNTLYWYLQNLGQGPELLIRYENEEAVDDSQLPKDRFSAERLKGVDSTLKIQPAELGDSAVYLCASSLDGVPGNTIYFGEGSWLTVV.

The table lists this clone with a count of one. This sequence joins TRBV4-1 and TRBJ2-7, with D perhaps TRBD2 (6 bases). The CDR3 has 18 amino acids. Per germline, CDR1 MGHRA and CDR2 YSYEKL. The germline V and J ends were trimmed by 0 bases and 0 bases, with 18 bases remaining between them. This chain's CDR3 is CASSQESSTGGNSYEQYF. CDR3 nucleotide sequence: TGCGCCAGCAGCCAAGAATCGTCTACTGGGGGGAACTCCTACGAGCAGTACTTC.

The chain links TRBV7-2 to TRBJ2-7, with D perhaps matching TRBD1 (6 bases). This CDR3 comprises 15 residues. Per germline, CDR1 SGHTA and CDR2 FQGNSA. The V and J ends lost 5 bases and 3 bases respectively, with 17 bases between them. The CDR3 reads CASSLNRVMDYEQYF. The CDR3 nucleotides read TGTGCCAGCAGCCTAAACAGGGTAATGGACTACGAGCAGTACTTC.

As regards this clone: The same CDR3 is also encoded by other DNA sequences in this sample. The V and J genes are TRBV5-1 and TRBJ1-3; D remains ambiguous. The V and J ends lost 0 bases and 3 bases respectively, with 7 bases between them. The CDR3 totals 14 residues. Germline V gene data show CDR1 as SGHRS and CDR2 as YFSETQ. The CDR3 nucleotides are TGCGCCAGCAGCTTGGCAGGCTATGGAAACACCATATATTTT. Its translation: CASSLAGYGNTIYF.

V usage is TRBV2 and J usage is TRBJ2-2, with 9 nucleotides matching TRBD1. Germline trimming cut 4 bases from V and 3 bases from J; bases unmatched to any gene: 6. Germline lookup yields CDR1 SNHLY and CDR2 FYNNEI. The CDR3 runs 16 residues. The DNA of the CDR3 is TGTGCCAGCAGTGGGAACAGGGGGCCGTACACCGGGGAGCTGTTTTTT. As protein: CASSGNRGPYTGELFF.

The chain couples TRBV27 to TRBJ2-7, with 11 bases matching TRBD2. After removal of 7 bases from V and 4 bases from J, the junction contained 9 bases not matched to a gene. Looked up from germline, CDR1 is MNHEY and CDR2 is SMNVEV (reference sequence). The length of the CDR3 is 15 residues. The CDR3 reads CASTLTSGSWYEQYF. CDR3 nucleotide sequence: TGTGCCAGCACTCTTACTAGCGGGAGCTGGTACGAGCAGTACTTC.